The 5 T cell receptor beta chains presented below share a single source sample, sequenced in a study of cytomegalovirus exposure and HLA in healthy donors. The PCR used 60 Vbeta and 13 Jbeta primers. Only in-frame clones appear in the TCRdb table, and some are missing; sequencing was by immunoSEQ multiplex PCR. This sample carries under 150,000 clones, about four fifths of them seen once, and the ten largest clones take around 4.1%. The source material was PBMCs. These receptors all stem from a woman between 40 and 50 years old in good health and CMV-seronegative.

The gene calls are TRBV4-2 and TRBJ1-3; possible D gene TRBD1, 5 bases. Germline lookup yields CDR1 LGHNA and CDR2 YNFKEQ. V was clipped by 0 bases and J by 4 bases, with 13 bases between them. The CDR3 spans 16 residues. CDR3 residues: CASSQDVGQFGNTIYF. CDR3 nucleotide sequence: TGTGCCAGCAGCCAAGATGTGGGGCAGTTCGGAAACACCATATATTTT.

In this sample, this clone turned up a few times. This sample also contains other DNA sequences that code for the same CDR3. J is TRBJ2-5 and V is TRBV7-2, with D unresolved. Germline lookup yields CDR1 SGHTA and CDR2 FQGNSA. The V gene lost 1 base and the J gene lost 2 bases, with 8 bases spanning the gap. This CDR3 contains 14 residues. The CDR3 sequence: CASSLVGLQETQYF. In DNA form, the CDR3 reads TGTGCCAGCAGCTTAGTCGGGTTACAAGAGACCCAGTACTTC.

The rearrangement joins TRBV6-9 to TRBJ1-1, with unresolved D. This CDR3 comprises 15 residues. Germline CDR1 reads MNHGY; CDR2 reads SVAAGI. The V end lost 8 bases, the J end lost 3 bases, and 19 bases lay between the germline ends. The CDR3 protein is CASRAQARRDTEAFF. CDR3 in DNA: TGTGCCAGCCGGGCACAAGCCCGGCGGGACACTGAAGCTTTCTTT.

This chain connects TRBV7-9 to TRBJ2-7; 7 bases match TRBD2. The CDR3 contains 15 residues. In germline, CDR1 is SEHNR, CDR2 FQNEAQ (reference sequence). Unmatched junction bases numbered 8, after V lost 4 bases and J lost 2 bases. Written as DNA, the CDR3 is TGTGCCAGCAGCTCCGGTAAGCGGGGAGCCTACGAGCAGTACTTC. Translating gives CASSSGKRGAYEQYF. Filled out from reference TRBV7-9 and TRBJ2-7, the complete variable domain reads DTGVSQNPRHKITKRGQNVTFRCDPISEHNRLYWYRQTLGQGPEFLTYFQNEAQLEKSRLLSDRFSAERPKGSFSTLEIQRTEQGDSAMYLCASSSGKRGAYEQYFGPGTRLTVT.

The chain combines TRBV4-3 with TRBJ2-3; 9 bases agree with TRBD2. Germline V CDR1 and CDR2: LGHNA, YSLEER. The CDR3 length is 20 residues. V was clipped by 3 bases and J by 1 base; unmatched bases: 17. CDR3 residues: CASSHALGGKASGGTDTQYF. The CDR3 DNA reads as TGCGCCAGCAGCCATGCTCTGGGGGGTAAGGCTAGCGGGGGCACAGATACGCAGTATTTT.